Listed below are T cell receptor beta chains from one sample, sequenced in a study of blood T cell repertoires in COVID-19. Assay used: immunoSEQ multiplex PCR; TCRdb lists only in-frame clones, some missing. The sample records 70,000 or so clones, approximately 79% being singletons. The sequenced material came from peripheral blood. The receptors here all came from a man aged 55 to 70 with acute or convalescent COVID-19. CDR3s include the opening cysteine and the closing phenylalanine or tryptophan. D genes are given only for firm matches. Clone size appears in some rows only: once, few, many, or a class for an expanded clone.

v_call	d_call	clone_size	j_call	cdr3_nt	cdr3_aa
TRBV10-2	-	-	TRBJ2-3	TGCGCCAGCAGCGGGTCCGATACGCAGTATTTT	CASSGSDTQYF
TRBV3-1/TRBV3-2	TRBD1	-	TRBJ1-6	TGTGCCAGCAGCCTACGACAGGGTGGCGATAATTCACCCCTCCACTTT	CASSLRQGGDNSPLHF
TRBV5-6	-	once	TRBJ1-5	TGTGCCAGCAGCCCCGCGGCCAACCAGCCCCAGCATTTT	CASSPAANQPQHF
TRBV14	-	-	TRBJ1-2	TGTGCCAGCAGCCAAGATTGGGGGCCTGGCTATGGCTACACCTTC	CASSQDWGPGYGYTF
TRBV29-1	-	-	TRBJ2-7	TGCAGCGTTGAAGACGTACAGGTTGTGCGGTACTTC	CSVEDVQVVRYF
TRBV6-2/TRBV6-3	-	-	TRBJ1-2	TGTGCCAGCACCCCGGCCCAGGCTTTCTATGGCTACACCTTC	CASTPAQAFYGYTF
TRBV5-6	-	-	TRBJ2-5	TGTGCCAGCAGCTTGTCGACATTCCAAGAGACCCAGTACTTC	CASSLSTFQETQYF
TRBV7-2	-	-	TRBJ1-2	TGTGCCAGCACCCCTGGAGATGGGGGCCACTATGGCTACACCTTC	CASTPGDGGHYGYTF
TRBV4-1	TRBD1	-	TRBJ1-1	TGCGCCAGCAGCCAAGTCTTGAAAGGTCGAAGACAGGGTGAAGCTTTCTTT	CASSQVLKGRRQGEAFF
TRBV25-1	-	-	TRBJ1-4	TGTGCCAGCAGTGAAGGGGGGGCGGCAGAAAAACTGTTTTTT	CASSEGGAAEKLFF
TRBV2	TRBD1	many	TRBJ2-2	TGTGCCAGCAGCCGACAGGGGAGCACCGGGGAGCTGTTTTTT	CASSRQGSTGELFF
TRBV10-2	-	-	TRBJ1-2	TGCGCCAGCAGTGAGGAAGAGGGGGTCGGCTACACCTTC	CASSEEEGVGYTF
TRBV6-5	-	few	TRBJ2-7	TGTGCCAGCACCACAGGGCTATCGGCCGAGCAGTACTTC	CASTTGLSAEQYF
TRBV6-2/TRBV6-3	-	-	TRBJ1-2	TGTGCCAGCAGTTACTCCCGGGAAATTGGGTATGGCTACACCTTC	CASSYSREIGYGYTF
TRBV6-5	TRBD1	once	TRBJ2-7	TGTGCCAGCAGTCCGGGACAGGGGATCTCCGAGCAGTACTTC	CASSPGQGISEQYF
TRBV6-6	-	few	TRBJ1-1	TGTGCCAGCAATAGGGGCACTGAAGCTTTCTTT	CASNRGTEAFF
TRBV4-3	TRBD1	-	TRBJ1-3	TGCGCCAGCAGCCAAGAATACCCCCCCTTGCGGGACAGTGAAGGAAACACCATATATTTT	CASSQEYPPLRDSEGNTIYF
TRBV5-4	TRBD1	-	TRBJ2-3	TGTGCCAGCAGCACAAGGACAGGGACAACTGATACGCAGTATTTT	CASSTRTGTTDTQYF
TRBV6-5	TRBD1	-	TRBJ1-4	TGTGCCAGCAGTTGGGGCAGGGGGCCAGGGGAAAAACTGTTTTTT	CASSWGRGPGEKLFF
TRBV14	TRBD1	few	TRBJ1-2	TGTGCCAGCAGCCAGGGACAGCTCTATGGCTACACCTTC	CASSQGQLYGYTF
TRBV5-6	-	-	TRBJ2-1	TGTGCCAGCAGCTTGGCCCAGGGAGGCTACAATGAGCAGTTCTTC	CASSLAQGGYNEQFF
TRBV19	TRBD1	-	TRBJ2-1	TGTGCCAGTAGTACAGGGATAGACAGGGGCTCCTACAATGAGCAGTTCTTC	CASSTGIDRGSYNEQFF
TRBV9	TRBD2	-	TRBJ2-3	TGTGCCAGCAGCACTAGCGGGGGGGCCTTTGCAGATACGCAGTATTTT	CASSTSGGAFADTQYF
TRBV7-2	TRBD1	-	TRBJ1-5	TGTGCCAGCAATCTACAGGGGGGGCATCAGCCCCAGCATTTT	CASNLQGGHQPQHF
TRBV19	-	-	TRBJ1-6	TGTGCCAGTAGTGTCGCGGGATCCCTTTTGGCCCTCCACTTT	CASSVAGSLLALHF
TRBV2	TRBD2	-	TRBJ2-5	TGTGCCAGCAGTCTATGGACTAGCAGGGAGACCCAGTACTTC	CASSLWTSRETQYF
TRBV19	TRBD1	-	TRBJ1-6	TGTGCCAGTAGTATTTCGGCAGGGGGCCCGAATTCACCCCTCCACTTT	CASSISAGGPNSPLHF